The subject of this entry is one T cell receptor beta chain. This entry is derived from a study of blood T cell repertoires in COVID-19. Overall study context: Some COVID-19 samples were acute and others convalescent; all came from the United States, Italy and Spain.

CDR1 and CDR2 from the germline V gene are SGHRS and YFSETQ. Deletions cut 3 bases from V and 5 bases from J, with 14 bases between. The CDR3 is made up of 14 amino acids. Repertoires were generated with immunoSEQ multiplex PCR, while TCRdb's copy carries only in-frame clones and drops some. The sample consists of 250,000 to 350,000 clones, about 89% of them appearing once. This TCR came from a man aged 18 to 29 who had recovered from COVID-19. Material: peripheral blood. This chain uses TRBV5-1 with TRBJ1-1; D not resolved. This CDR3 reads CASSSASRDTEAFF. The CDR3 DNA follows: TGCGCCAGCAGCTCCGCGTCACGGGATACTGAAGCTTTCTTT.